Listed here are 3 T cell receptor delta chains from one sample, sequenced in a study of γδ T cells in repeated Plasmodium falciparum infection. TCRdb reprocessed the multiplex PCR reads through CATT. The sample has 85,000 to 90,000 delta-chain clones, more than 1.4% seen once. Bulk repertoires came from Vgamma9/Vdelta2+ or Vdelta2-negative gammadelta T cells flow-sorted from PBMC. The sample consisted of gamma-delta T cells from blood. The source of these receptors is a pool of human donors (malaria-infected and uninfected, not separated).

This clone has a handful of counts. This DNA's translation differs at residue 5 from TCRdb's protein, which comes from a much larger clone; a read error is likely, and the protein shown is translated from the DNA. The chain links TRDV2 to TRDJ1; D may be TRDD3 (6 bases). V gave up 4 bases and J gave up 3 bases, with 14 bases separating them. CDR3 length equals 14 residues. Germline CDR1 GEAIGNYY, CDR2 EKD. CDR3 bases: TGTGCCTGTGAGCAGATACGCGAGGCCGATAAACTCATCTTT. Translation gives CACEQIREADKLIF.

This clone was recorded a few times. A read error is the likely source, as a far larger clone sits one nucleotide away. The same CDR3 arises from other DNA sequences in this sample as well. The V call is TRDV1, the J call TRDJ1; 9 bases line up with TRDD3. TCRdb offers no J gene call, so here the DNA was matched to germline to obtain one. Germline V CDR1 and CDR2: TSWWSYY, QGS. The CDR3 contains 21 residues. V shed 4 bases, J shed 0 bases, and the junction held 21 bases outside the gene matches. In DNA form, the CDR3 reads TGTGCTCTTGGGGGACGCCTCCACCTGCTACTGGGGGAAAAATACACCGATAAACTCATCTTT. This encodes CALGGRLHLLLGEKYTDKLIF.

There are many counts of this clone. TCRdb assigns this DNA the protein of a much larger clone, which departs from its translation at residue 13; this likely reflects a read error, and the protein shown comes from translating the DNA. J gene calling gave no result, while the V gene is TRDV2; the DNA was not used to check the table's D call, TRDD3. This CDR3 has 15 amino acids. CDR1 and CDR2 (germline): GEAIGNYY, EKD. The CDR3 DNA reads as TGTGCCTGTGACCAGTGGGGCCTTTACACCGATAAACCCATCTTT. Translated, it gives CACDQWGLYTDKPIF.